Listed below are T cell receptor beta chains from one sample, sequenced in a study of regulatory T cells in long-lasting Graves disease. TCRdb reanalysed the multiplex PCR reads using MiXCR and keeps one entry per CDR3 protein. This sample has over 350,000 distinct CDR3 sequences, with 20% to 25% found just once. This specimen consisted of peripheral blood mononuclear cells (PBMCs), obtained when the disease was refractory, from a patient treated with antithyroid drugs. The receptors originated from a female donor with Graves disease. Each CDR3 is given with its conserved first and last residue. The D gene is left open where the match is weak. A row's size may be missing; if present it is once, few, many or a size class.

v_gene	j_gene	abundance	d_gene	CDR3aa	CDR3nt
TRBV28	TRBJ2-2	many	-	CASRDGGVGTGELFF	TGTGCCAGCAGAGATGGTGGTGTGGGCACCGGGGAGCTGTTTTTT
TRBV28	TRBJ2-3	-	-	CASSRAGSTDTQYF	TGTGCCAGCAGCCGCGCAGGGAGCACAGATACGCAGTATTTT
TRBV7-7	TRBJ2-2	many	-	CASSLLSGELFF	TGTGCTAGCAGCTTGTTATCCGGGGAGCTGTTTTTT
TRBV2	TRBJ2-2	few	-	CASRSQTGELFF	TGTGCCAGCCGCAGCCAGACCGGGGAGCTGTTTTTT
TRBV29-1	TRBJ2-2	few	TRBD1	CSVERTGKAGELFF	TGCAGCGTTGAGAGGACAGGGAAGGCCGGGGAGCTGTTTTTT
TRBV12-3/TRBV12-4	TRBJ2-7	many	TRBD2	CASSSGTSGSYEQYF	TGTGCCAGCAGCTCCGGGACTAGCGGGAGCTACGAGCAGTACTTC
TRBV29-1	TRBJ2-4	few	-	CSVDGGAKNIQYF	TGCAGCGTTGATGGGGGAGCCAAAAACATTCAGTACTTC
TRBV30	TRBJ2-2	-	-	CAWELGNTGELFF	TGTGCCTGGGAATTAGGGAACACCGGGGAGCTGTTTTTT
TRBV7-9	TRBJ2-7	-	-	CASSRPSGDEQYF	TGTGCCAGCAGTAGACCGTCAGGGGACGAGCAGTACTTC
TRBV6-5	TRBJ1-1	many	-	CASSYGGPQLLRTEAFF	TGTGCCAGCAGTTACGGCGGGCCCCAGCTACTGCGGACTGAAGCTTTCTTT
TRBV30	TRBJ1-2	few	-	CAWSFRGEGTF	TGTGCCTGGAGTTTTCGAGGGGAAGGGACCTTC
TRBV7-2	TRBJ2-7	many	-	CASSPEQDSYEQYF	TGTGCCAGCAGCCCCGAACAGGACTCCTACGAGCAGTACTTC
TRBV20-1	TRBJ2-7	few	TRBD1	CSASKDGRQGREQYF	TGCAGTGCTAGTAAAGATGGGAGACAGGGGCGCGAGCAGTACTTC
TRBV10-3	TRBJ1-6	many	-	CAISESANSPLHF	TGTGCCATCAGTGAGTCTGCGAATTCACCCCTCCACTTT
TRBV6-2/TRBV6-3	TRBJ2-2	-	TRBD1	CASRQSQGTNTGELFF	TGTGCCAGCAGACAATCACAGGGGACCAACACCGGGGAGCTGTTTTTT
TRBV27	TRBJ2-5	many	TRBD2	CASSPVLLREGPETQYF	TGTGCCAGCAGTCCGGTATTACTGCGGGAGGGCCCAGAGACCCAGTACTTC
TRBV5-1	TRBJ2-2	-	-	CASRPTIDTGELFF	TGCGCCAGCAGGCCGACCATAGACACCGGGGAGCTGTTTTTT
TRBV5-1	TRBJ1-1	-	TRBD1	CASSPGTGVSEAFF	TGCGCCAGCAGCCCCGGGACAGGGGTTAGTGAAGCTTTCTTT
TRBV7-2	TRBJ2-5	many	TRBD1	CASSFGQGGETQYF	TGTGCCAGCAGCTTCGGACAGGGTGGGGAGACCCAGTACTTC
TRBV29-1	TRBJ2-5	few	-	CSAVRGQETQYF	TGCAGCGCTGTGCGGGGCCAGGAGACCCAGTACTTC
TRBV6-5	TRBJ2-7	many	-	CASSYSGRALGEQYF	TGTGCCAGCAGTTACTCGGGCAGGGCGCTAGGCGAGCAGTACTTC
TRBV6-1	TRBJ1-4	-	TRBD1	CASRTTSGTGREKLFF	TGTGCCAGCAGAACCACCTCCGGGACAGGGCGTGAAAAACTGTTTTTT
TRBV19	TRBJ2-5	-	-	CASSPGRGGRETQYF	TGTGCCAGTAGTCCCGGAAGGGGGGGTCGTGAGACCCAGTACTTC
TRBV5-1	TRBJ2-3	few	-	CASSLAVGTDTQYF	TGCGCCAGCAGCTTGGCCGTAGGCACAGATACGCAGTATTTT
TRBV29-1	TRBJ1-2	many	TRBD1	CSVRDRGSDGYTF	TGCAGCGTTCGGGACAGGGGGTCGGATGGCTACACCTTC
TRBV20-1	TRBJ1-1	few	-	CSARRQANTEAFF	TGCAGTGCTAGGAGACAAGCGAACACTGAAGCTTTCTTT
TRBV7-3	TRBJ2-7	few	-	CASSLAPSRYEQYF	TGTGCCAGCAGCTTAGCCCCTAGTAGGTACGAGCAGTACTTC
TRBV20-1	TRBJ2-5	many	-	CSARADNSGKETQYF	TGCAGTGCTAGAGCGGACAACTCGGGCAAAGAGACCCAGTACTTC
TRBV10-3	TRBJ2-5	many	-	CAISPLAGETQYF	TGTGCCATCAGCCCCTTAGCCGGAGAGACCCAGTACTTC
TRBV6-2/TRBV6-3	TRBJ2-5	many	-	CASSYLDRPEDF	TGTGCCAGCAGTTACCTCGACAGGCCGGAGGACTTC
TRBV5-1	TRBJ2-2	-	TRBD1	CASSAGTVHTGELFF	TGCGCCAGCAGCGCAGGGACAGTTCACACCGGGGAGCTGTTTTTT
TRBV2	TRBJ2-5	many	TRBD1	CASSEDRVGETQYF	TGTGCCAGCAGCGAGGACAGGGTAGGAGAGACCCAGTACTTC
TRBV13	TRBJ2-2	many	-	CASSPDSNTGELFF	TGTGCCAGCAGCCCCGACTCGAACACCGGGGAGCTGTTTTTT
TRBV20-1	TRBJ2-7	few	-	CSAADPYEQYF	TGCAGTGCTGCTGATCCCTACGAGCAGTACTTC
TRBV20-1	TRBJ1-1	many	-	CSARDGRRVNTEAFF	TGCAGTGCTAGAGATGGTAGGAGGGTGAACACTGAAGCTTTCTTT
TRBV3-1	TRBJ2-7	few	-	CASSQGWETYEQYF	TGTGCCAGCAGCCAAGGCTGGGAGACCTACGAGCAGTACTTC
TRBV4-3	TRBJ1-1	-	TRBD1	CASSSKGAVGTEAFF	TGCGCCAGCAGCTCTAAGGGGGCCGTGGGCACTGAAGCTTTCTTT
TRBV12-3/TRBV12-4	TRBJ2-5	many	TRBD1	CASSERTGGQETQYF	TGTGCCAGCAGTGAAAGGACAGGGGGTCAAGAGACCCAGTACTTC
TRBV7-9	TRBJ1-2	few	-	CASSPQGPLNYGYTF	TGTGCCAGCAGCCCGCAGGGGCCGCTTAACTATGGCTACACCTTC
TRBV11-2	TRBJ2-3	-	-	CASSFFRSTDTQYF	TGTGCCAGCAGCTTCTTCAGGAGCACAGATACGCAGTATTTT
TRBV7-9	TRBJ2-2	-	TRBD2	CASSFPAGGAEELFF	TGTGCCAGCAGCTTCCCGGCGGGAGGGGCCGAGGAGCTGTTTTTT
TRBV28	TRBJ2-7	few	-	CASSLVSQRPYEQYF	TGTGCCAGCAGTTTAGTTAGTCAGCGACCCTACGAGCAGTACTTC
TRBV28	TRBJ1-1	many	-	CASSFGERFTEAFF	TGTGCCAGCAGTTTCGGAGAGCGGTTCACTGAAGCTTTCTTT